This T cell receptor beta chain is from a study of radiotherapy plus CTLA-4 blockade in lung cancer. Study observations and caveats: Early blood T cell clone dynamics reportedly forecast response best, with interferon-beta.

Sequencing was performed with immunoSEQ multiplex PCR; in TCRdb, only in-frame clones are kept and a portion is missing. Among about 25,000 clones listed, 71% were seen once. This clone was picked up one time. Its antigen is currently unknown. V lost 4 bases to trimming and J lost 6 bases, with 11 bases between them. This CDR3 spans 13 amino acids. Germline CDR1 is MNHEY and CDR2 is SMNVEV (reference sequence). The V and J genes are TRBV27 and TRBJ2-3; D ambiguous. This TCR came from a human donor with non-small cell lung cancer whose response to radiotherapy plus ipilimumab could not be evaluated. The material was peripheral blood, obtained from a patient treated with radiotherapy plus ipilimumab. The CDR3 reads CASSSLLRDTQYF. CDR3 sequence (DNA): TGTGCCAGCAGTTCCCTTCTGCGGGATACGCAGTATTTT.